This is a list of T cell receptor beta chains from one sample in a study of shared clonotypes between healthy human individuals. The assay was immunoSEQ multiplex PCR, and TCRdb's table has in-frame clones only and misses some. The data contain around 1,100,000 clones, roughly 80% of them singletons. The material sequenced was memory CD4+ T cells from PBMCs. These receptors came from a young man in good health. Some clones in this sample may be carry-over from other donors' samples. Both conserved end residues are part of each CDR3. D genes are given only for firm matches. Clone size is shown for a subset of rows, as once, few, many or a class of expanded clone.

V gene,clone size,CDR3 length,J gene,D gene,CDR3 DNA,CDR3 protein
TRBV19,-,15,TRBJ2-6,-,TGTGCCAGTAGTATGGGTTTCACTGGGGCCAACGTCCTGACTTTC,CASSMGFTGANVLTF
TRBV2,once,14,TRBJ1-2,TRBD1,TGTGCCAGCAGGGACCAGACAGGGGTCTCTGGCTACACCTTC,CASRDQTGVSGYTF
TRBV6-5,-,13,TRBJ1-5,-,TGTGCCAGCAGCTCCAGGACAAATCAGCCCCAGCATTTT,CASSSRTNQPQHF
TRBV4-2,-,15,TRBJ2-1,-,TGTGCCAGCAGCCAAGGGGCGACTTACTACAATGAGCAGTTCTTC,CASSQGATYYNEQFF
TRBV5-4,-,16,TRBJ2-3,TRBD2,TGTGCCAGCAGCTTGAGAGCGGGAGGACTCACAGATACGCAGTATTTT,CASSLRAGGLTDTQYF
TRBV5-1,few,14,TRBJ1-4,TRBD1,TGCGCCAGCAGCTTTACAGGGGGCACTGAAAAACTGTTTTTT,CASSFTGGTEKLFF
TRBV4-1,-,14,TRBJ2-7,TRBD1,TGCGCCAGCAGCCAAGAGGACAGGACCTACGAGCAGTACTTC,CASSQEDRTYEQYF
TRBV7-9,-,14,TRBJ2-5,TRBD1,TGTGCCAGCAGCCCGGGACAGGGGACAGGGACCCAGTACTTC,CASSPGQGTGTQYF
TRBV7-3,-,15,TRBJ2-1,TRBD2,TGTGCCAGCAGCTCCCTGGGGGGGTCCTACAATGAGCAGTTCTTC,CASSSLGGSYNEQFF
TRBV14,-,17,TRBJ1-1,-,TGTGCCAGCAGCCAAGATCTTGGGCGGCTGCTGAACACTGAAGCTTTCTTT,CASSQDLGRLLNTEAFF
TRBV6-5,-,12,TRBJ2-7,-,TGTGCCAGCATGAATCGTGGCTACGAGCAGTACTTC,CASMNRGYEQYF
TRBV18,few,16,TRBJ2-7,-,TGTGCCAGCTCGCCTTCAGTGGGAGCGGTGTCCTACGAGCAGTACTTC,CASSPSVGAVSYEQYF
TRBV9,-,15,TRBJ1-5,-,TGTGCCAGCAGCGTAGGGGGACTTAGCAATCAGCCCCAGCATTTT,CASSVGGLSNQPQHF
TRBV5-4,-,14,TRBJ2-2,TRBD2,TGTGCCAGCGAGCGGGAGTCGAGTACCGGGGAGCTGTTTTTT,CASERESSTGELFF
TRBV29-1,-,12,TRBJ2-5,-,TGCAGCGCCACCGGGGCCCAAGAGACCCAGTACTTC,CSATGAQETQYF
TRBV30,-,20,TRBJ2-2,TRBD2,TGTGTCTGGACCATGCGGGGGAAACTAGCGGAGCCGCTGAACACCGGGGAGCTGTTTTTT,CVWTMRGKLAEPLNTGELFF
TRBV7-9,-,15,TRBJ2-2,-,TGTGCCAGCAGCTCGGGACGGCCGAACACCGGGGAGCTGTTTTTT,CASSSGRPNTGELFF
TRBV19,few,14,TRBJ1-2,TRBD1,TGTGCCAGCAAACCGACAGGGGAGGACTATGGCTACACCTTC,CASKPTGEDYGYTF
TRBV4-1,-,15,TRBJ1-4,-,TGCGCCAGCAGCCAAGGGCGGGGGGATTATAGAAAACTGTTTTTT,CASSQGRGDYRKLFF
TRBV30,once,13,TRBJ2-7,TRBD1,TGTGCCTGGACCGAGGACAGGGGGCGCGAGCAGTACTTC,CAWTEDRGREQYF
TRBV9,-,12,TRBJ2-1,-,TGTGCCAGGGAGTTTAGCAACAATGAGCAGTTCTTC,CAREFSNNEQFF
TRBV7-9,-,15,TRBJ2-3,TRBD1,TGTGCCAGCAGCTCAACAGGGGCCAGCACAGATACGCAGTATTTT,CASSSTGASTDTQYF
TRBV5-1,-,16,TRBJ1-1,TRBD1,TGCGCCAGCAGCAGAGGGGACAGGGCACGGAACACTGAAGCTTTCTTT,CASSRGDRARNTEAFF
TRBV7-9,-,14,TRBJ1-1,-,TGTGCCAGCAGCCGAGGGGGGGCGAACACTGAAGCTTTCTTT,CASSRGGANTEAFF
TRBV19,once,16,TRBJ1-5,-,TGTGCCGCGTCAGAAAACGACCCCCCTAGCAATCAGCCCCAGCATTTT,CAASENDPPSNQPQHF
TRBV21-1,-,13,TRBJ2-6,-,TGTGCCAGCAGCTACTCTGGGGCCAACGTCCTGACTTTC,CASSYSGANVLTF
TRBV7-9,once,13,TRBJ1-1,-,TGTGCCAGCAGCCAGTTGACGGACTCTGAAGCTTTCTTT,CASSQLTDSEAFF
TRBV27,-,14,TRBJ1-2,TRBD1,TGTGCCAGCACGAGACAGGGGAATGGTTATGGCTACACCTTC,CASTRQGNGYGYTF
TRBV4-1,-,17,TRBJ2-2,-,TGCGCCAGCAGCCCCCTAGGTCGCACAGGGAACACCGGGGAGCTGTTTTTT,CASSPLGRTGNTGELFF
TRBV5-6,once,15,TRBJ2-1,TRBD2,TGTGCCAGCAGCTTAGCGGGAGGGCCCAGGAATGAGCAGTTCTTC,CASSLAGGPRNEQFF
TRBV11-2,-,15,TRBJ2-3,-,TGTGCCAGCAGCTTCTACCGTGAAGGGGCGGATACGCAGTATTTT,CASSFYREGADTQYF
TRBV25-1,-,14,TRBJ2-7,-,TGTGCCAGCAGTGAATCTGCGGCGGACTACGAGCAGTACTTC,CASSESAADYEQYF
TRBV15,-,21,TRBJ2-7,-,TGTGCCACCAGCAGAGATCGTTTTGGGGGCCTGAGACTGGGAGTGAAATACGAGCAGTACTTC,CATSRDRFGGLRLGVKYEQYF
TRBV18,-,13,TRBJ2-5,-,TGTGCCAGCTCACCCGTAGCAGGAGAGACCCAGTACTTC,CASSPVAGETQYF